This T cell receptor beta chain emerged from a study of human T cells and chemical hapten exposure. This clonotype has at least ten counts. Time point indicated: patch test 2, 6 weeks after DPC sensitization. Treatment: therapeutic diphenylcyclopropenone sensitization with weekly scalp DPC. The CDR3 has 15 amino acids. CDR1 SGHTA and CDR2 FQGTGA come from the germline V gene. The V and J ends lost 5 bases and 0 bases, in that order; junction bases with no gene match: 3. TCRdb redid the calling of the RACE reads with MiXCR, one entry per CDR3 protein. The table has some 100,000 distinct CDR3 sequences, 9.2% seen once; the top ten hold approximately 2.8%.

Material: whole blood, obtained in connection with sensitization to the hapten diphenylcyclopropenone (DPC). The J gene is TRBJ2-1, the V gene TRBV7-3, with 8 positions matching TRBD2. The sequence derives from a woman aged 40 to 50 with alopecia areata. Some clones in this sample may be carry-over from other donors' samples. The CDR3 region is CASSQSGGSYNEQFF. In DNA form, the CDR3 reads TGTGCCAGCAGCCAAAGCGGGGGCTCCTACAATGAGCAGTTCTTC.